The rows below give T cell receptor beta chains drawn from one sample of a study of identical twins. TCRdb reanalysed the 5' RACE reads using MiXCR and keeps one entry per CDR3 protein. The table shows roughly 290,000 distinct CDR3 sequences, with more than 8% occurring only once. Another study also made use of these data, one on yellow fever vaccine responses in identical twins.

Material: CD8+ T cells sorted from blood. The receptors were gathered from a woman aged 18 to 35 in good health. CDR3s include the opening cysteine and the closing phenylalanine or tryptophan. D genes are given only for firm matches. The listing skips clone size in some rows; elsewhere it reads once, few, many or a size class.

>TRBJ2-7|many|.|TRBV2
TGTGCCAGCAGTACAGGAACCTACGAGCAGTACTTC
CASSTGTYEQYF
>TRBJ2-1|few|TRBD2|TRBV5-1
TGCGCCAGCAGCTTGGGATCATACAAGGTAGCGGGAGTCGCGAATGAGCAGTTCTTC
CASSLGSYKVAGVANEQFF
>TRBJ2-7|few|TRBD1|TRBV20-1
TGCAGTGCAGATCAGGGGGTAAGCTCCTACGAGCAGTACTTC
CSADQGVSSYEQYF
>TRBJ2-3|many|.|TRBV7-8
TGTGCCAGCAGCTTAGAACCGCTAGACGCCACAGATACGCAGTATTTT
CASSLEPLDATDTQYF
>TRBJ2-1|.|.|TRBV28
TGTGCCAGCTCCGACACGAACTCCTACAATGAGCAGTTCTTC
CASSDTNSYNEQFF
>TRBJ2-2|many|TRBD2|TRBV29-1
TGCAGCGTTCCAAGGACTAGCGGGTCCGCGAACACCGGGGAGCTGTTTTTT
CSVPRTSGSANTGELFF
>TRBJ2-7|.|.|TRBV10-3
TGTGCCATCAAGATGGACAGAAGTATTATTTCCTACGAGCAGTACTTC
CAIKMDRSIISYEQYF
>TRBJ2-7|few|.|TRBV7-9
TGTGCCAGCAGAGGCCACGGGGTCCACGAGCAGTACTTC
CASRGHGVHEQYF
>TRBJ2-5|few|.|TRBV4-1
TGCGCCAGCAGCCAAGATTTAACTAGTTTCGGTGAGACCCAGTACTTC
CASSQDLTSFGETQYF
>TRBJ2-2|.|.|TRBV3-1
TGTGCCAGCAGCCAAGATCCTACCGGGGAGCTGTTTTTT
CASSQDPTGELFF
>TRBJ2-2|.|TRBD1|TRBV7-6
TGTGCCAGCAGCTTAAACGTAGGACAGGGAGAATACAACACCGGGGAGCTGTTTTTT
CASSLNVGQGEYNTGELFF
>TRBJ2-7|many|.|TRBV6-5
TGTGCCAGCAGTTACGGGTCAGGGGACGAGCAGTACTTC
CASSYGSGDEQYF
>TRBJ2-7|few|.|TRBV4-3
TGCGCCAGCAGCCAAGATCGGTACGAGCAGTACTTC
CASSQDRYEQYF
>TRBJ2-2|.|TRBD2|TRBV5-5
TGTGCCAGCAGCCTTACTAGCGGGAGAAACACCGGGGAGCTGTTTTTT
CASSLTSGRNTGELFF
>TRBJ2-1|.|TRBD1|TRBV7-3
TGTGCCAGCAGCCCCCGGGACAGGGGCTATGAGCAGTTCTTC
CASSPRDRGYEQFF
>TRBJ2-2|.|TRBD2|TRBV7-6
TGTGCCAGCAGCGGGACTAGCGGGGGTCCCGGGGAGCTGTTTTTT
CASSGTSGGPGELFF
>TRBJ2-7|many|TRBD1|TRBV25-1
TGTGCCAGCAGTGACGCCCGGGACAGGGGCTCCTACGAGCAGTACTTC
CASSDARDRGSYEQYF
>TRBJ2-7|few|.|TRBV27
TGTGCCAGCAGTTTAATTGGTAGTGTCTACGAGCAGTACTTC
CASSLIGSVYEQYF
>TRBJ2-7|many|.|TRBV7-2
TGTGCCAGCAGCCACTATTACGAGCAGTACTTC
CASSHYYEQYF
>TRBJ2-7|few|TRBD2|TRBV5-1
TGCGCCAGCAGCTTGGTGCTAGCGGGGGGCCCGGATGAGCAGTACTTC
CASSLVLAGGPDEQYF
>TRBJ2-7|few|TRBD2|TRBV7-9
TGTGCCAGCAGCTTGTGGACTAGTGGGGTCGAGCAGTACTTC
CASSLWTSGVEQYF
>TRBJ2-7|.|TRBD1|TRBV20-1
TGCAGTGCTTCAGGGGGCAAGGCCTACGAGCAGTACTTC
CSASGGKAYEQYF
>TRBJ2-2|.|TRBD1|TRBV27
TGTGCCAGCAGAGGGGGCAGGGGTTCGGGGACCGGGGAGCTGTTTTTT
CASRGGRGSGTGELFF
>TRBJ2-7|few|.|TRBV10-3
TGTGCCATCAGTGATTTCCAGGATCACTACGAGCAGTACTTC
CAISDFQDHYEQYF
>TRBJ2-7|many|TRBD1|TRBV5-6
TGTGCCAGCAGCCAACAGGGGTTCCTTTACGAGCAGTACTTC
CASSQQGFLYEQYF
>TRBJ1-1|few|.|TRBV27
TGTGCCAAAGTCCCGCCGGGGGGGAACACTGAAGCTTTCTTT
CAKVPPGGNTEAFF
>TRBJ2-3|many|TRBD1|TRBV20-1
TGCAGTGCTAGGGAGCAGGGGGCGGAAGATACGCAGTATTTT
CSAREQGAEDTQYF
>TRBJ1-4|.|.|TRBV12-3/TRBV12-4
TGTGCCAGCAGTTTAGGAGGTGGTAATGGAAAACTGTTTTTT
CASSLGGGNGKLFF
>TRBJ2-3|few|TRBD2|TRBV9
TGTGCCAGCAGCGTGCCCTCAGTAGCGGGGGGGGCGGGGGGCACAGATACGCAGTATTTT
CASSVPSVAGGAGGTDTQYF
>TRBJ2-7|many|.|TRBV29-1
TGCAGCGTTGGGTCCGAGGGCGAGCAGTACTTC
CSVGSEGEQYF
>TRBJ2-5|few|TRBD1|TRBV7-7
TGTGCTAGCAGCATTGGACAGGGCCAAGAGACCCAGTACTTC
CASSIGQGQETQYF
>TRBJ1-1|many|.|TRBV6-5
TGTGCCAGCAGTTATTTGGGGGATGGGCCGATGAACACTGAAGCTTTCTTT
CASSYLGDGPMNTEAFF
>TRBJ2-2|many|.|TRBV12-3/TRBV12-4
TGTGCCACCATACCTAGAGGCCAGGGTGTAACCGGGGAGCTGTTTTTT
CATIPRGQGVTGELFF
>TRBJ1-1|many|.|TRBV12-3/TRBV12-4
TGTGCCACGTGGTGGGGAACTGAAGCTTTCTTT
CATWWGTEAFF
>TRBJ1-1|few|TRBD1|TRBV12-3/TRBV12-4
TGTGCCAGCAGTACGCAACAGGGGGTCGGTATGAACACTGAAGCTTTCTTT
CASSTQQGVGMNTEAFF
>TRBJ2-7|.|.|TRBV30
TGTGCCTGGACAGGGAAGGTGTACGAGCAGTACTTC
CAWTGKVYEQYF
>TRBJ2-3|.|.|TRBV4-3
TGCGCCAGCAGCCAAGAAGTTTGGTCGGGGGCCCGGCAGTATTTT
CASSQEVWSGARQYF
>TRBJ2-5|few|TRBD2|TRBV7-6
TGTGCCAGCAGCTTCCACCTAGCGGAGGGACAAGAGACCCAGTACTTC
CASSFHLAEGQETQYF
>TRBJ2-5|.|.|TRBV12-3/TRBV12-4
TGTGCCAGCAGCAATGACAACGAAGAGACCCAGTACTTC
CASSNDNEETQYF
>TRBJ2-2|.|TRBD2|TRBV6-2/TRBV6-3
TGTGCCAGCAGTCGTCTAATCCCTCTAGCGGGGCTCAACACCGGGGAGCTGTTTTTT
CASSRLIPLAGLNTGELFF
>TRBJ2-1|few|.|TRBV5-6
TGTGCCAGCAGCTTGGCCCGGGAGCAGTTCTTC
CASSLAREQFF
>TRBJ2-1|.|TRBD2|TRBV14
TGTGCCAGCAGCCAAGCGGGAGGACGCAATGAGCAGTTCTTC
CASSQAGGRNEQFF
>TRBJ1-2|.|.|TRBV2
TGTGCCAGCAGTGAGACTGCGGGGCCATATGGCTACACCTTC
CASSETAGPYGYTF
>TRBJ2-7|.|.|TRBV6-1
TGTGCCAGCAGTGAAGCACCGACCTACGAGCAGTACTTC
CASSEAPTYEQYF
>TRBJ2-7|.|.|TRBV20-1
TGCAGTGCTAGCGCTTACGAGGGGTTAATCTACGAGCAGTACTTC
CSASAYEGLIYEQYF
>TRBJ2-3|many|.|TRBV29-1
TGCAGCGTTGGCGGTGGGCATTTAGACACCGATACGCAGTATTTT
CSVGGGHLDTDTQYF
>TRBJ2-7|many|.|TRBV7-9
TGTGCCAGCAGCCCTGGGGACACCTCCTACGAGCAGTACTTC
CASSPGDTSYEQYF
>TRBJ2-3|.|.|TRBV4-3
TGCGCCAGCAGCCAAGGTGCTGCTAGTAGCACAGATACGCAGTATTTT
CASSQGAASSTDTQYF
>TRBJ2-1|many|TRBD2|TRBV12-3/TRBV12-4
TGTGCCAGCAGTTCCGGGACTACCTACAATGAGCAGTTCTTC
CASSSGTTYNEQFF
>TRBJ2-3|few|TRBD2|TRBV24-1
TGTGCCACCAGTGACCTTGGACTAGACACAGATACGCAGTATTTT
CATSDLGLDTDTQYF
>TRBJ1-2|few|.|TRBV20-1
TGCAGTGCTGGACCTTGGGTGTTGCCTGGCTACACCTTC
CSAGPWVLPGYTF
>TRBJ2-7|.|.|TRBV24-1
TGTGCCACCAGCCAGGGGAACGAGCAGTACTTC
CATSQGNEQYF